This T cell receptor beta chain was identified during a study of blood T cell repertoires in COVID-19. Across the whole study: Sites in the United States, Italy and Spain provided acute and convalescent COVID-19 samples. From T cells, B-cell-depleted T cells, or PBMCs came the material, which was cDNA or gDNA.

The V segment lost 5 bases and the J segment 8 bases; nucleotides outside the gene matches: 4. CDR1 and CDR2 from the germline V gene are MDHEN and SYDVKM. CDR3 length: 12 amino acids. Authors' data handling: Counts of nucleated cells, estimated from reference gene primer amplification, were obtained. The data were produced by immunoSEQ multiplex PCR, yet TCRdb's version contains in-frame clones alone and is incomplete. V, J and clone size are taken as reported in that table, and D and trimming were inferred from the DNA itself. The sample has about 250,000 clones; roughly 80% are singletons. This TCR derives from a woman of 80 years or more with acute or convalescent COVID-19. The source material was peripheral blood. The chain couples TRBV28 to TRBJ1-2, with TRBD1 identical over 8 bases. The CDR3 region has the DNA TGTGCCAGCAGTACACAGGGGGTCGGCTACACCTTC. Translated: CASSTQGVGYTF.